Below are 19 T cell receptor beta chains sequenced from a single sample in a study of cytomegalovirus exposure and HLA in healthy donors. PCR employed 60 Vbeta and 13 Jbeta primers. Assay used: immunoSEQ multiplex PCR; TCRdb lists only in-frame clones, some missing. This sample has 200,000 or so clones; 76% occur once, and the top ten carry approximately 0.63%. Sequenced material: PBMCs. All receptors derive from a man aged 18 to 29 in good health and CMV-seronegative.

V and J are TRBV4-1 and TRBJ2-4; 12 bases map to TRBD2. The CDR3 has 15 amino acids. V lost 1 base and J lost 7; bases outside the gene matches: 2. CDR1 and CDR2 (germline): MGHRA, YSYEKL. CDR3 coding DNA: TGCGCCAGCAGCCAAGCTGGGACTAGCGGGAACATTCAGTACTTC. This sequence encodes CASSQAGTSGNIQYF.

CDR3 protein: CASSLEGGSLYEQYF. In DNA, the CDR3 is TGCGCCAGCAGCTTGGAAGGCGGGAGCCTCTACGAGCAGTACTTC. This chain uses TRBV5-1 with TRBJ2-7, with TRBD2 identical over 7 bases. The CDR3 extends over 15 amino acids. Trimming at V came to 0 bases and at J to 3 bases, leaving 6 bases not matched to a gene. Per germline, CDR1 SGHRS and CDR2 YFSETQ.

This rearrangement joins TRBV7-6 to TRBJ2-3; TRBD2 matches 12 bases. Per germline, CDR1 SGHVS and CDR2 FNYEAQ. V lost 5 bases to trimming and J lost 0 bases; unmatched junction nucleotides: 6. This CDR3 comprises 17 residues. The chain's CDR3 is CASSPRLAGVSTDTQYF. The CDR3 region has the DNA TGTGCCAGCAGCCCAAGACTAGCGGGGGTTAGCACAGATACGCAGTATTTT.

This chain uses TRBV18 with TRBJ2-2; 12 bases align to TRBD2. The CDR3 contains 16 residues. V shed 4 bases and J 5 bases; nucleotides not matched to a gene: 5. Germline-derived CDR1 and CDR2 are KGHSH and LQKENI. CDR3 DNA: TGTGCCAGCTCACTTCGACTAGCGGGAGAGACCGGGGAGCTGTTTTTT. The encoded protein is CASSLRLAGETGELFF.

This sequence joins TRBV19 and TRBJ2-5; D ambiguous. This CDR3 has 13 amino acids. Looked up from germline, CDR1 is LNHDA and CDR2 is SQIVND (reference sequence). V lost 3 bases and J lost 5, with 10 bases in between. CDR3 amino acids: CASSMVTLETQYF. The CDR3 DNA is TGTGCCAGTAGTATGGTGACACTGGAGACCCAGTACTTC.

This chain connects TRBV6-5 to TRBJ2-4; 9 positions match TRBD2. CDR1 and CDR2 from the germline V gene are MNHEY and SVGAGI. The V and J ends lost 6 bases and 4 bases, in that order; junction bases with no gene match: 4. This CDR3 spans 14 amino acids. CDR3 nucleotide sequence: TGTGCCAGCAGGCCGACTAGCGGAAAAAACATTCAGTACTTC. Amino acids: CASRPTSGKNIQYF.

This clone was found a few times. CDR3 DNA sequence: TGTGCCAGCAGTTCACCTCAGGGCCCTCCCGGTCACACTGAAGCTTTCTTT. Protein product: CASSSPQGPPGHTEAFF. The chain has TRBV28 and TRBJ1-1, with a possible D match to TRBD1 (5 bases). CDR3 length: 17 residues. CDR1 MDHEN and CDR2 SYDVKM come from the germline V gene. V lost 4 bases and J lost 3, with 21 bases in between.

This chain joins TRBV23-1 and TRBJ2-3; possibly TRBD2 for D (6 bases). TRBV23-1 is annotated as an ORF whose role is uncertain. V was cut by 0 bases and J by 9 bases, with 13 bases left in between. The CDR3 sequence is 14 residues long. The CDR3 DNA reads TGCGCCAGCAGTCAATCACCTGGAGGGGCGACGCAGTATTTT. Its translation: CASSQSPGGATQYF.

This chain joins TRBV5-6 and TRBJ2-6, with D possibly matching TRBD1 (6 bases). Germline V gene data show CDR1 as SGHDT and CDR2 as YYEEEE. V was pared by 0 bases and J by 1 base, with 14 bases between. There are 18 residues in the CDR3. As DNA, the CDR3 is TGTGCCAGCAGCTTGGGAGGGGGAAACCCATCTGGGGCCAACGTCCTGACTTTC. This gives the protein CASSLGGGNPSGANVLTF.

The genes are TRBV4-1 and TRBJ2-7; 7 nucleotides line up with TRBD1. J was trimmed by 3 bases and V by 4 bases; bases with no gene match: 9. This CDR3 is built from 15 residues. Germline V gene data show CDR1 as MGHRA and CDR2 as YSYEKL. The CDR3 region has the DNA TGCGCCAGCAGCCCAAACCGACAGGGAATCTACGAGCAGTACTTC. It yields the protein CASSPNRQGIYEQYF.

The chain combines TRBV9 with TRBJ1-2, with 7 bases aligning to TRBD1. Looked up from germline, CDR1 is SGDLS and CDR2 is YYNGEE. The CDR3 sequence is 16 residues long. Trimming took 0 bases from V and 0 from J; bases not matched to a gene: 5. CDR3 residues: CASSVAGGQANYGYTF. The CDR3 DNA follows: TGTGCCAGCAGCGTAGCGGGTGGACAGGCTAACTATGGCTACACCTTC.

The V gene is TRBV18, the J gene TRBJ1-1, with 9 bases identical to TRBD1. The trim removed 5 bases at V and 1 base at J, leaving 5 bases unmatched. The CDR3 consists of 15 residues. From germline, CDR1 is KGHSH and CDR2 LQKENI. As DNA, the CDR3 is TGTGCCAGCTCAACAATGGACAGGGGGAACACTGAAGCTTTCTTT. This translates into CASSTMDRGNTEAFF.

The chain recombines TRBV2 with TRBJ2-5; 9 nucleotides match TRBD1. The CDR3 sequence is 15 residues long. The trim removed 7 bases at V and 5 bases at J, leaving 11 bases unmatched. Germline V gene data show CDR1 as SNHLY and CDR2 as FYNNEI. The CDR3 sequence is CASTLGQGGWETQYF. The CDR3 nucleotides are TGTGCCAGCACCTTGGGACAGGGTGGGTGGGAGACCCAGTACTTC.

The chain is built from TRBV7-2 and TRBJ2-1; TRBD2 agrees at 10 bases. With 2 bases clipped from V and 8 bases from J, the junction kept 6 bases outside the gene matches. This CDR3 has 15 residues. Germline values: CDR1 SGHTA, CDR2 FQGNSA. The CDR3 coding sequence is TGTGCCAGCAGCTTATTAGCGGGAGGTTGGGATGAGCAGTTCTTC. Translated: CASSLLAGGWDEQFF.

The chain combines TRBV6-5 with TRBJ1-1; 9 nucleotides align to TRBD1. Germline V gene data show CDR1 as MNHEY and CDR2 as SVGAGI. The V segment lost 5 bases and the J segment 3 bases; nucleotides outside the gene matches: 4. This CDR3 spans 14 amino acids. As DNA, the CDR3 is TGTGCCAGCAGTCGGAGGGACAGGGACACTGAAGCTTTCTTT. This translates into CASSRRDRDTEAFF.

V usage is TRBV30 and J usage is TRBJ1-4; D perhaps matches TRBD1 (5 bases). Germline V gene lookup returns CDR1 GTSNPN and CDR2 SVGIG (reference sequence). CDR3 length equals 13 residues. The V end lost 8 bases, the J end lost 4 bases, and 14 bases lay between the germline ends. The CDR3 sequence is CAGDGGSNEKLFF. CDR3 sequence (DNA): TGTGCCGGCGACGGGGGAAGTAATGAAAAACTGTTTTTT.

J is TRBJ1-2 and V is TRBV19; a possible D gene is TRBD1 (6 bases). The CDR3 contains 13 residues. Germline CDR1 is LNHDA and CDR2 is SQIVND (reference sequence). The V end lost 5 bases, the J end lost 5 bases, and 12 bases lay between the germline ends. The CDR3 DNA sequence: TGTGCCAGTAGTTCTAAAGGGGGATATGGCTACACCTTC. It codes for CASSSKGGYGYTF.

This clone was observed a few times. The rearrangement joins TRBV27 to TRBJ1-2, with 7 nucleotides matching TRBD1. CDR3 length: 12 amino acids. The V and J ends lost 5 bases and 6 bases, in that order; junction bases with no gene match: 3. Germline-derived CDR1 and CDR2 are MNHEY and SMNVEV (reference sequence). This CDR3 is CASSQGGDGYTF. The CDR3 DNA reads TGTGCCAGCAGTCAGGGGGGAGATGGCTACACCTTC.

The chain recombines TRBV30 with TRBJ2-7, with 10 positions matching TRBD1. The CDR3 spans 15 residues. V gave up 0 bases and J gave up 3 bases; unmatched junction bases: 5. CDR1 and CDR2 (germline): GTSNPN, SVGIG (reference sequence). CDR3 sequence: CAWSVSGQGVYEQYF. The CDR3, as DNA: TGTGCCTGGAGTGTAAGTGGACAGGGGGTCTACGAGCAGTACTTC.